The 32 T cell receptor beta chains given below trace back to one sample, sequenced in a study of shared clonotypes between healthy human individuals. Clones were sequenced by immunoSEQ multiplex PCR, and TCRdb holds only the in-frame ones, with some missing. This sample yields more than 2 million clones, of which more than 90% are seen a single time; roughly 0.13% belongs to the top ten. The source material was naive CD4+ T cells sorted from blood. Subset in this sample: CD45RA+ positively selected. All receptors come from a man aged 18 to 29 in good health.

A single count supports this clone. The same CDR3 is also encoded by other DNA sequences in this sample. The V gene is TRBV11-2, the J gene TRBJ1-1; TRBD1 matches 9 bases. The CDR3 has 14 amino acids. CDR1 SGHAT and CDR2 FQNNGV come from the germline V gene. V lost 4 bases and J lost 4; bases outside the gene matches: 4. The CDR3 DNA reads TGTGCCAGCAGCTCACAGGGGGCGGGCACTGAAGCTTTCTTT. Amino acid sequence: CASSSQGAGTEAFF.

CDR3 protein: CAWMGSGGAQPQHF. As DNA, the CDR3 is TGTGCCTGGATGGGGTCGGGAGGCGCTCAGCCCCAGCATTTT. The gene calls are TRBV30 and TRBJ1-5; D uncertain. Germline CDR1 GTSNPN, CDR2 SVGIG (reference sequence). The length of the CDR3 is 14 residues. V dropped 4 bases and J dropped 6 bases, with 16 bases sitting between them.

This clone was picked up one time. The V gene is TRBV6-5, the J gene TRBJ2-6, with D possibly matching TRBD2 (5 bases). Trimming removed 8 bases from V and 0 bases from J, with 11 bases in between. Germline V lookup: CDR1 MNHEY, CDR2 SVGAGI. This CDR3 has 15 residues. The CDR3 coding sequence is TGTGCCAGCCGGGGAAGCCTCTCTGGGGCCAACGTCCTGACTTTC. Encoded protein: CASRGSLSGANVLTF.

The chain uses TRBV4-1 and TRBJ2-1; a weak D match, TRBD2 (7 bases). CDR1 and CDR2 from the germline V gene are MGHRA and YSYEKL. The CDR3 contains 15 residues. With 5 bases removed from V and 1 base from J, the gap between germline ends came to 12 bases. CDR3 protein: CASSIGGVSYNEQFF. Written as DNA, the CDR3 is TGCGCCAGCAGCATAGGGGGGGTATCCTACAATGAGCAGTTCTTC.

This sequence joins TRBV5-1 and TRBJ2-7; possible D gene TRBD2, 5 bases. Germline assignment: CDR1 SGHRS and CDR2 YFSETQ. With 4 bases removed from V and 5 bases from J, the gap between germline ends came to 19 bases. The CDR3 extends over 15 amino acids. The DNA for the CDR3 is TGCGCCAGCAGCGAGACTCCGAACCTCGGGGACGAGCAGTACTTC. This gives the protein CASSETPNLGDEQYF.

This clone was recorded once. The V and J genes are TRBV6-6 and TRBJ1-1, with D unresolved. The CDR3 contains 12 residues. The ends were cut back, 2 bases at V and 7 bases at J, with 8 bases in the middle. The V gene's germline CDR1 is MNHNY and CDR2 SVGAGI (reference sequence). In DNA form, the CDR3 reads TGTGCCAGCAGTTACGAGGAAGGTGAAGCTTTCTTT. This encodes CASSYEEGEAFF.

V is TRBV6-1 and J is TRBJ1-2; the D is unclear. The germline gives CDR1 MNHNS, CDR2 SASEGT. V was shortened by 1 base and J by 8 bases, with 2 bases between the two germline ends. The CDR3 runs to 10 residues. The CDR3 spells CASSEGGYTF. Here the CDR3 DNA reads TGTGCCAGCAGTGAAGGCGGCTACACCTTC.

The rearrangement joins TRBV5-8 to TRBJ1-5; D uncertain. V shed 4 bases and J shed 4 bases, with 9 bases lying between them. The CDR3 contains 13 residues. Germline V lookup: CDR1 SGHTS, CDR2 YDEGEE. CDR3 loop: CASSQTLNQPQHF. CDR3 nucleotides: TGTGCCAGCAGCCAGACACTAAATCAGCCCCAGCATTTT.

The sample holds one count of this clone. The chain is built from TRBV11-2 and TRBJ1-6; 8 bases map to TRBD1. Looked up from germline, CDR1 is SGHAT and CDR2 is FQNNGV. The CDR3 covers 16 residues. The V and J ends lost 5 bases and 6 bases, in that order; junction bases with no gene match: 9. In nucleotides, the CDR3 is TGTGCCAGCAGCCCCCCCCGGACAGGGTTTAATTCACCCCTCCACTTT. Residues: CASSPPRTGFNSPLHF. The full variable domain, its missing parts supplied by reference TRBV11-2 and TRBJ1-6, is EAGVAQSPRYKIIEKRQSVAFWCNPISGHATLYWYQQILGQGPKLLIQFQNNGVVDDSQLPKDRFSAERLKGVDSTLKIQPAKLEDSAVYLCASSPPRTGFNSPLHFGNGTRLTVT.

The CDR3 bases are TGTGCCAGCAGGACCCGCAATCAGCCCCAGCATTTT. Residues: CASRTRNQPQHF. V and J are TRBV6-5 and TRBJ1-5; D not resolved. This CDR3 has 12 amino acids. CDR1 and CDR2 from the germline V gene are MNHEY and SVGAGI. V gave up 6 bases and J gave up 2 bases, with 5 bases separating them.

The J gene is TRBJ2-3, the V gene TRBV7-8; D may be TRBD2 (5 bases). The CDR3 consists of 10 residues. V was trimmed by 10 bases and J by 6 bases, leaving 8 bases between them. Germline V gives CDR1 SGHVS, CDR2 FQNEAQ. CDR3 DNA sequence: TGTGCCAACCGAGGGGATACGCAGTATTTT. It is translated as CANRGDTQYF.

The CDR3 reads CATSSWEVEGTDTQYF. Here the CDR3 DNA reads TGTGCCACCAGCAGCTGGGAGGTCGAGGGGACAGATACGCAGTATTTT. V is TRBV15 and J is TRBJ2-3; D may be TRBD2 (6 bases). Trimming took 3 bases from V and 3 from J, leaving 16 bases between them. The V gene's germline CDR1 is LNHNV and CDR2 YYDKDF (reference sequence). This CDR3 region has 16 residues.

V and J are TRBV4-1 and TRBJ2-2, with D uncertain. The CDR3 has 12 residues. The V gene lost 1 base and the J gene lost 7 bases, with 4 bases spanning the gap. CDR1 and CDR2 from the germline V gene are MGHRA and YSYEKL. CDR3 residues: CASSQVLGELFF. CDR3 nucleotides: TGCGCCAGCAGCCAAGTCCTCGGGGAGCTGTTTTTT.

In its sample, this clone was seen once. V usage is TRBV7-9 and J usage is TRBJ1-4; D uncertain. Germline V lookup: CDR1 SEHNR, CDR2 FQNEAQ (reference sequence). CDR3 length: 15 amino acids. Trimming cost V 3 bases and J 0 bases, with 8 bases left between them. For the CDR3, the DNA is TGTGCCAGCAGCTTTTCCAAACCAACTAATGAAAAACTGTTTTTT. This codes for CASSFSKPTNEKLFF.

The chain is built from TRBV6-1 and TRBJ1-1; D is possibly TRBD1 (5 bases). This CDR3 region has 12 residues. With 5 bases removed from V and 6 bases from J, the gap between germline ends came to 10 bases. Germline CDR1 is MNHNS and CDR2 is SASEGT. The CDR3 DNA sequence: TGTGCCAGCAGTTCAGGGTTTTCTGAAGCTTTCTTT. Its protein is CASSSGFSEAFF.

The V gene is TRBV6-6, the J gene TRBJ2-1, with D unresolved. The CDR3 has 15 residues. Germline lookup yields CDR1 MNHNY and CDR2 SVGAGI (reference sequence). Trimming left V 5 bases short and J 5 bases short, with 16 bases between. In DNA, the CDR3 is TGTGCCAGCAGTCCCGCTCGGGTCCGTCACAATGAGCAGTTCTTC. The encoded protein is CASSPARVRHNEQFF.

This rearrangement joins TRBV7-9 to TRBJ2-1, with D tentatively TRBD1 (5 bases). CDR1 and CDR2 (germline): SEHNR, FQNEAQ (reference sequence). Trimming left V 3 bases short and J 6 bases short, with 12 bases between. This CDR3 region has 14 residues. CDR3 in amino acids: CASSFGVRVNEQFF. For the CDR3, the DNA is TGTGCCAGCAGCTTCGGAGTCAGGGTCAATGAGCAGTTCTTC.

This clone was observed once. CDR3 sequence (DNA): TGCGCCAGCAGCCAAGAGGTGGGAGTCGGGAAGCAGCAGTACTTC. It encodes CASSQEVGVGKQQYF. The rearrangement links TRBV4-3 to TRBJ2-7; a possible D gene is TRBD2 (5 bases). Germline V lookup: CDR1 LGHNA, CDR2 YSLEER. The CDR3 extends over 15 amino acids. V lost 0 bases and J lost 8, with 17 bases in between.

The chain combines TRBV7-9 with TRBJ2-6, with D perhaps matching TRBD1 (6 bases). V was clipped by 2 bases and J by 2 bases, with 13 bases between them. Per the germline V gene, CDR1 is SEHNR and CDR2 is FQNEAQ (reference sequence). The CDR3 length is 17 residues. DNA of the CDR3: TGTGCCAGCAGCTTACGACAGGACCGTACTGGGGCCAACGTCCTGACTTTC. Its translation is CASSLRQDRTGANVLTF.

The CDR3 DNA follows: TGTGCCAGCAGCTGGACCGCTGGGCGGGAGTACACCGGGGAGCTGTTTTTT. This translates into CASSWTAGREYTGELFF. V gene TRBV5-6 combines with J gene TRBJ2-2; 7 nucleotides agree with TRBD2. The V segment lost 3 bases and the J segment 3 bases; nucleotides outside the gene matches: 11. The CDR3 is 17 residues long. CDR1 SGHDT and CDR2 YYEEEE come from the germline V gene.

V and J are TRBV7-3 and TRBJ2-3; D unresolved. The CDR3 has 15 amino acids. The germline gives CDR1 SGHTA, CDR2 FQGTGA. The V end was cut by 3 bases, the J end by 1 base, with 11 bases between. The CDR3 bases are TGTGCCAGCAGCTTCCGAGCAGACGGCACAGATACGCAGTATTTT. This sequence encodes CASSFRADGTDTQYF.

The V gene is TRBV28, the J gene TRBJ1-2; no definite D call. Germline CDR1 and CDR2: MDHEN and SYDVKM. The CDR3 has 13 amino acids. V dropped 7 bases and J dropped 8 bases, with 17 bases sitting between them. The CDR3 bases are TGTGCCAGCATCCCTGGGCCTCCGGGAGGCTACACCTTC. Protein product: CASIPGPPGGYTF.

This clone has just one count. J is TRBJ1-5 and V is TRBV14, with D perhaps TRBD1 (5 bases). V lost 1 base, J lost 3 bases, and 10 bases lay in between. There are 15 residues in the CDR3. Germline V gene sequence: CDR1 SGHDN, CDR2 FVKESK. Written as DNA, the CDR3 is TGTGCCAGCAGCCAAGGAGCAGGGTACAATCAGCCCCAGCATTTT. It is translated as CASSQGAGYNQPQHF.

This rearrangement joins TRBV5-1 to TRBJ2-1; tentatively, D is TRBD1 (6 bases). CDR3 length: 15 residues. Trimming took 2 bases from V and 9 from J, leaving 18 bases between them. CDR1 is SGHRS, CDR2 YFSETQ, per germline. The CDR3 here is CASSLPGPGAGEQFF. The DNA of the CDR3 is TGCGCCAGCAGCTTACCGGGACCAGGGGCCGGTGAGCAGTTCTTC.

The gene calls are TRBV11-2 and TRBJ2-7; D perhaps matches TRBD2 (5 bases). The V end lost 1 base, the J end lost 6 bases, and 13 bases lay between the germline ends. Germline lookup yields CDR1 SGHAT and CDR2 FQNNGV. CDR3 length equals 14 residues. The CDR3, as DNA: TGTGCCAGCAGCTTAGTGGGGAGTAGTTTCGAGCAGTACTTC. Its translation is CASSLVGSSFEQYF. The full variable domain, its missing parts supplied by reference TRBV11-2 and TRBJ2-7, is EAGVAQSPRYKIIEKRQSVAFWCNPISGHATLYWYQQILGQGPKLLIQFQNNGVVDDSQLPKDRFSAERLKGVDSTLKIQPAKLEDSAVYLCASSLVGSSFEQYFGPGTRLTVT.

This chain connects TRBV11-1 to TRBJ2-7; 7 bases match TRBD2. V dropped 7 bases and J dropped 6; count of bases not matched to a gene: 12. CDR1 is SGHAT and CDR2 is FQDESV in the germline V gene (reference sequence). The CDR3 is 14 residues long. CDR3 sequence: CASTAGVTSGEQYF. The CDR3 DNA reads TGTGCCAGCACCGCGGGGGTGACTAGTGGCGAGCAGTACTTC.

The gene calls are TRBV28 and TRBJ1-1, with D unresolved. Trimming left V 3 bases short and J 4 bases short, with 9 bases between. Looked up from germline, CDR1 is MDHEN and CDR2 is SYDVKM. This CDR3 is 13 amino acids long. CDR3 amino acids: CASSFQDVTEAFF. As DNA, the CDR3 is TGTGCCAGCAGTTTCCAGGACGTCACTGAAGCTTTCTTT.

About this clone itself: Distinct nucleotide sequences in the sample also encode this CDR3. The chain joins TRBV9 to TRBJ2-3; D gene uncertain. Between the trimmed V and J ends, which lost 4 bases and 0 bases, there was a span of 6 bases. CDR1 and CDR2 (germline): SGDLS, YYNGEE. This CDR3 region has 13 residues. Written as DNA, the CDR3 is TGTGCCAGCAGCCGTTCAAGCACAGATACGCAGTATTTT. Its translation: CASSRSSTDTQYF.

The gene calls are TRBV6-6 and TRBJ1-2, with TRBD1 as a possible D gene (6 bases). Germline CDR1 is MNHNY and CDR2 is SVGAGI (reference sequence). The CDR3 extends over 14 amino acids. V lost 2 bases, J lost 3 bases, and 10 bases lay in between. In nucleotides, the CDR3 is TGTGCCAGCAGTTACGGGGGCGCGGACTATGGCTACACCTTC. Translated, it gives CASSYGGADYGYTF.

A remark on this clone: Other DNA variants within this sample encode the same CDR3. The DNA for the CDR3 is TGTGCCAGCAGCCCTGGGTCTGATACGCAGTATTTT. This sequence encodes CASSPGSDTQYF. The chain combines TRBV7-2 with TRBJ2-3, with D uncertain. CDR1 SGHTA and CDR2 FQGNSA come from the germline V gene. The CDR3 is made up of 12 amino acids. Trimming removed 5 bases at V and 6 bases at J, with 9 bases between.

This chain uses TRBV30 with TRBJ2-2, with D possibly matching TRBD2 (6 bases). V lost 5 bases and J lost 4, with 17 bases in between. Looked up from germline, CDR1 is GTSNPN and CDR2 is SVGIG (reference sequence). The CDR3 is 15 amino acids. The CDR3 loop is CAWARDSQGTGELFF. As DNA, the CDR3 is TGTGCCTGGGCCCGGGACTCGCAAGGCACCGGGGAGCTGTTTTTT. The variable domain in full, completed from reference TRBV30 and TRBJ2-2, reads SQTIHQWPATLVQPVGSPLSLECTVEGTSNPNLYWYRQAAGRGLQLLFYSVGIGQISSEVPQNLSASRPQDRQFILSSKKLLLSDSGFYLCAWARDSQGTGELFFGEGSRLTVL.

V and J are TRBV10-3 and TRBJ2-4, with TRBD1 identical over 9 bases. Germline V gene lookup returns CDR1 ENHRY and CDR2 SYGVKD. J lost 6 bases, V lost 3 bases, and 6 bases had no gene match. This CDR3 is built from 15 residues. The CDR3 here is CAISDRTGAGNIQYF. DNA for the CDR3: TGTGCCATCAGTGACCGGACAGGGGCGGGAAACATTCAGTACTTC.